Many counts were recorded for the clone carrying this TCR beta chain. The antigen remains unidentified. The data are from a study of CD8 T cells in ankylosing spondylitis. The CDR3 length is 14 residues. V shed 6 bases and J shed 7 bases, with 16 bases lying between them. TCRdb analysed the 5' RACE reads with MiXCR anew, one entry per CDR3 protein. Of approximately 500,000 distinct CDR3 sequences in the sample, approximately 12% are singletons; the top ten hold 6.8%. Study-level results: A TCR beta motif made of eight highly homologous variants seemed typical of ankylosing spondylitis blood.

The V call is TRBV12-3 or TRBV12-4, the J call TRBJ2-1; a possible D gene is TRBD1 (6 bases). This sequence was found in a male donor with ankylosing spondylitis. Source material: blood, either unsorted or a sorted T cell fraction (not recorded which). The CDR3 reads CASSPENRVNEQFF. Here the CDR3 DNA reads TGTGCCAGCAGCCCGGAAAACAGGGTAAATGAGCAGTTCTTC.